These 26 T cell receptor beta chains were sequenced from one sample in a study of molecular identifiers for immune sequencing clone quantification. In TCRdb, the PCR reads were re-called with MiXCR into one record per CDR3 protein. Here the sample spans 85,000 to 130,000 distinct CDR3 sequences, 36% being singletons. Material: naive CD8+ T cells from blood, with Jurkat cell RNA spiked in. Subset in this sample: FACS-sorted CD8+CD4-CCR7+CD45RA+ naive T cells. The receptors stem from a human donor in good health. Some libraries in this study had Jurkat cell RNA spiked in.

The chain is built from TRBV5-3 and TRBJ2-4, with 8 bases that match TRBD1. TRBV5-3 is placed among ORFs of uncertain function. The CDR3 loop spans 16 amino acids. V lost 8 bases to trimming and J lost 1 base; unmatched junction nucleotides: 11. The CDR3: CASSPRGRAAKNIQYF. CDR3 sequence (DNA): TGTGCCAGCAGTCCCAGGGGGCGCGCGGCCAAAAACATTCAGTACTTC.

Many counts were recorded for this clonotype. The chain combines TRBV6-5 with TRBJ1-4; weak D call: TRBD1 (5 bases). The CDR3 is 14 residues long. V lost 4 bases to trimming and J lost 5 bases, with 11 bases between them. Germline V lookup: CDR1 MNHEY, CDR2 SVGAGI. CDR3 sequence reads: CASSLIGANEKLFF. Written as DNA, the CDR3 is TGTGCCAGCAGTTTGATAGGGGCGAATGAAAAACTGTTTTTT.

Comment on this clonotype: It may be a read error: a sequence one base away is much more abundant. The chain couples TRBV10-3 to TRBJ2-7; D gene ambiguous. The CDR3 totals 13 residues. CDR1 ENHRY and CDR2 SYGVKD come from the germline V gene. The ends were cut back, 6 bases at V and 3 bases at J, with 12 bases in the middle. CDR3 bases: TGTGCCATCAGAGAGGTCCAGATCTACGAGCAGTACTTC. This translates into CAIREVQIYEQYF.

This chain joins TRBV28 and TRBJ2-3, with TRBD2 matching over 14 bases. Germline V gene lookup returns CDR1 MDHEN and CDR2 SYDVKM. This CDR3 has 15 amino acids. Trimming cost V 7 bases and J 4 bases; bases outside gene matches: 4. The DNA for the CDR3 is TGTGCCAGCATCCCGGGACTAGCGGGAGCAGATACGCAGTATTTT. As protein: CASIPGLAGADTQYF.

V usage is TRBV7-9 and J usage is TRBJ2-1; the D is unclear. Trimming left V 5 bases short and J 6 bases short, with 8 bases between. The germline CDR1 and CDR2 sequences are SEHNR and FQNEAQ (reference sequence). The CDR3 runs to 12 residues. The CDR3 DNA is TGTGCCAGCAGCCGAGGCTTCAATGAGCAGTTCTTC. Protein product: CASSRGFNEQFF.

This sequence joins TRBV9 and TRBJ2-6; the D call may be TRBD1 or TRBD2 (6 bases each). This CDR3 is built from 18 residues. Per the germline V gene, CDR1 is SGDLS and CDR2 is YYNGEE. Trimming removed 3 bases from V and 0 bases from J, with 16 bases in between. Here the CDR3 DNA reads TGTGCCAGCAGCGAGGGGGGTCTCCTCGTCTCTGGGGCCAACGTCCTGACTTTC. This codes for CASSEGGLLVSGANVLTF.

In its sample, this clonotype was seen a few times. V gene TRBV6-5 combines with J gene TRBJ1-1, with D hard to call. CDR1 is MNHEY, CDR2 SVGAGI, per germline. Trimming stripped 5 bases from V and 1 base from J, with 17 bases between. The CDR3 consists of 16 residues. In DNA, the CDR3 is TGTGCCAGCAGTCAATTCGTCAGGACTCCGAACACTGAAGCTTTCTTT. It is translated as CASSQFVRTPNTEAFF.

Concerning this clonotype: A much larger clone is a single base away; this may be a read error. V and J are TRBV20-1 and TRBJ2-2; D perhaps matches TRBD2 (5 bases). The CDR3 covers 12 residues. Germline loops: CDR1 DFQATT, CDR2 SNEGSKA (reference sequence). CDR3 sequence (DNA): TGCAGTGCTAGTTCAACCACCGGGGAGCTGTATTTT. This codes for CSASSTTGELYF.

With regard to this clonotype: At one end, the junction sequence differs from germline, possibly due to a read error. The rearrangement joins TRBV13 to TRBJ2-5, with D unresolved. Germline CDR1 PRHDT, CDR2 FYEKMQ (reference sequence). The CDR3 has 19 residues. The DNA for the CDR3 is TGTGCCTGCAGCCCGGGTACGTCTGGGCCTCCTGTCTTTCAAGAGACCCAGTACTTC. It encodes CACSPGTSGPPVFQETQYF.

At least ten counts were recorded for this clonotype. The chain carries TRBV7-2 and TRBJ2-3; D might be TRBD1 (5 bases). V was cut by 5 bases and J by 6 bases, with 15 bases left in between. CDR3 length: 14 residues. Germline-derived CDR1 and CDR2 are SGHTA and FQGNSA. The CDR3 protein is CASSHDPGFDTQYF. In DNA form, the CDR3 reads TGTGCCAGCAGCCACGATCCAGGGTTTGATACGCAGTATTTT.

This clonotype was counted many times. The chain joins TRBV28 to TRBJ1-1; D is ambiguous. The length of the CDR3 is 11 residues. Germline-derived CDR1 and CDR2 are MDHEN and SYDVKM. The V gene lost 0 bases and the J gene lost 7 bases, with 3 bases spanning the gap. Here the CDR3 DNA reads TGTGCCAGCAGTTTATGGGGTGAAGCTTTCTTT. It encodes CASSLWGEAFF.

This clonotype was seen ten or more times. V is TRBV29-1 and J is TRBJ2-7, with a possible D match to TRBD1 (5 bases). The CDR3 is made up of 13 amino acids. Trimming took off 3 bases at V and 7 bases at J, with 16 bases between the two ends. Germline assignment: CDR1 SQVTM and CDR2 ANQGSEA. CDR3 sequence: CSVDPTGVGEQYF. Here the CDR3 DNA reads TGCAGCGTTGATCCCACAGGTGTGGGAGAGCAGTACTTC.

The chain is built from TRBV13 and TRBJ2-2; 7 nucleotides line up with TRBD1. Losses at the gene ends were 8 bases for V and 5 bases for J; bases not matched to a gene: 5. The CDR3 loop spans 13 amino acids. From germline, CDR1 is PRHDT and CDR2 FYEKMQ (reference sequence). CDR3 loop: CASGAGGTGELFF. CDR3 nucleotides: TGTGCCAGCGGTGCAGGGGGAACCGGGGAGCTGTTTTTT. Complete variable domain (other parts from reference TRBV13 and TRBJ2-2): AAGVIQSPRHLIKEKRETATLKCYPIPRHDTVYWYQQGPGQDPQFLISFYEKMQSDKGSIPDRFSAQQFSDYHSELNMSSLELGDSALYFCASGAGGTGELFFGEGSRLTVL.

Only one count was recorded for this clonotype. Here the CDR3 omits its conserved ending phenylalanine or tryptophan, so a read error is the likely source. In nucleotides, the CDR3 is TGTGCCAGCAGCCCCTTAGGGGGGAGGGGTAATCAGCCCCAGCATTCT. Translating gives CASSPLGGRGNQPQHS. The gene calls are TRBV7-6 and TRBJ1-5; maybe TRBD1 (6 bases). Germline V gives CDR1 SGHVS, CDR2 FNYEAQ. This CDR3 region has 16 residues. Trimming removed 5 bases at V and 4 bases at J, with 18 bases between.

This clonotype was detected only a few times. The chain recombines TRBV27 with TRBJ2-5, with D perhaps TRBD1 or TRBD2 (5 bases each). V was trimmed by 3 bases and J by 4 bases, leaving 18 bases between them. This CDR3 spans 16 amino acids. The germline CDR1 and CDR2 sequences are MNHEY and SMNVEV (reference sequence). The CDR3 DNA is TGTGCCAGCAGTTTCTGGGACCGGGGAAGGGGAGAGACCCAGTACTTC. This gives the protein CASSFWDRGRGETQYF.

Concerning this clonotype itself: Because it lacks the conserved phenylalanine or tryptophan at the end, this CDR3 is likely a read error. The chain employs TRBV7-3 and TRBJ2-1; tentative D call: TRBD2 (6 bases). The germline V and J ends were trimmed by 2 bases and 7 bases, with 6 bases remaining between them. Germline lookup yields CDR1 SGHTA and CDR2 FQGTGA. The CDR3 loop spans 12 amino acids. CDR3 in amino acids: CASSLRGNEQFI. The CDR3 DNA sequence: TGTGCCAGCAGCTTACGGGGGAATGAGCAGTTCATC.

This clonotype was seen many times. V and J are TRBV20-1 and TRBJ1-5; no clear D. The ends were cut back, 5 bases at V and 1 base at J, with 9 bases in the middle. The CDR3 contains 13 residues. Per germline, CDR1 DFQATT and CDR2 SNEGSKA (reference sequence). The CDR3 bases are TGCAGTGCTCCCGGATGGAGCAATCAGCCCCAGCATTTT. This gives the protein CSAPGWSNQPQHF.

About this clonotype: This may stem from a read error, because a much larger clone lies one nucleotide away. The CDR3 region has the DNA TGTGCCAGCAGCTGGGATTACAATGCGCAGTTCTTC. Its protein is CASSWDYNAQFF. The chain links TRBV7-2 to TRBJ2-1, with D hard to call. CDR1 and CDR2 (germline): SGHTA, FQGNSA. This CDR3 is built from 12 residues.

The J gene is TRBJ1-5, the V gene TRBV5-8; D may be TRBD1 (5 bases). The CDR3 has 15 residues. CDR1 and CDR2 (germline): SGHTS, YDEGEE. Trimming took 4 bases from V and 0 from J, leaving 11 bases between them. The CDR3 protein is CASSRTGYSNQPQHF. In DNA form, the CDR3 reads TGTGCCAGCAGCCGCACAGGTTATAGCAATCAGCCCCAGCATTTT.

The CDR3 protein is CASSWVAGEDEQYF. The DNA of the CDR3 is TGTGCCAGCAGCTGGGTCGCGGGAGAAGACGAGCAGTACTTC. V and J are TRBV11-2 and TRBJ2-7; 7 positions match TRBD2. The length of the CDR3 is 14 residues. Germline-derived CDR1 and CDR2 are SGHAT and FQNNGV. The V and J ends lost 4 bases and 5 bases, in that order; junction bases with no gene match: 8.

The CDR3 sequence: CASSVLGRAYSGANVLTF. In DNA, the CDR3 is TGTGCCAGCAGCGTGTTGGGACGGGCGTACTCTGGGGCCAACGTCCTGACTTTC. This chain connects TRBV9 to TRBJ2-6, with D perhaps assigned TRBD1 or TRBD2 (5 bases each). CDR1 and CDR2 (germline): SGDLS, YYNGEE. V was shortened by 2 bases and J by 0 bases, with 15 bases between the two germline ends. There are 18 residues in the CDR3.

This clonotype was counted many times. The gene calls are TRBV13 and TRBJ2-7; the D gene is possibly TRBD2 (6 bases). CDR3 size: 16 residues. From germline, CDR1 is PRHDT and CDR2 FYEKMQ (reference sequence). V was trimmed by 5 bases and J by 2 bases, leaving 19 bases between them. The CDR3 DNA reads TGTGCCAGCAGCCCACGCCCGGAGGGCCTCCCCTACGAGCAGTACTTC. Its protein is CASSPRPEGLPYEQYF.

In its sample, this clonotype was seen a few times. This chain uses TRBV28 with TRBJ2-7, with 7 bases matching TRBD1. The germline gives CDR1 MDHEN, CDR2 SYDVKM. V shed 1 base and J 0 bases; nucleotides not matched to a gene: 6. The CDR3 totals 16 residues. Written as DNA, the CDR3 is TGTGCCAGCAGTTTATCCTCTTGGGACAGCTCCTACGAGCAGTACTTC. Protein sequence: CASSLSSWDSSYEQYF.

This chain links TRBV7-6 with TRBJ1-5; TRBD1 agrees at 8 bases. The length of the CDR3 is 14 residues. The V segment lost 4 bases and the J segment 7 bases; nucleotides outside the gene matches: 6. Germline V CDR1 and CDR2: SGHVS, FNYEAQ. CDR3 nucleotides: TGTGCCAGCAGCTCCGGGACAGGAAGGCAGCCCCAGCATTTT. Translated: CASSSGTGRQPQHF.

With regard to this clonotype: Given a much more abundant clone one base away, this may be a read error. In DNA, the CDR3 is TGTGCCAGCAGCTTAGTCCAGGGGGCCTACGAGCAGTGCTTC. The encoded protein is CASSLVQGAYEQCF. The V gene is TRBV7-9, the J gene TRBJ2-7, with TRBD1 matching 8 bases. Per the germline V gene, CDR1 is SEHNR and CDR2 is FQNEAQ (reference sequence). The CDR3 is 14 residues long.

This clonotype has just a few counts. This chain links TRBV7-2 with TRBJ2-1; D remains ambiguous. The V and J ends lost 2 bases and 6 bases respectively, with 17 bases between them. This CDR3 is built from 16 residues. Germline V lookup: CDR1 SGHTA, CDR2 FQGNSA. For the CDR3, the DNA is TGTGCCAGCAGCTTATTAGTCCGGCCAAATGGCAATGAGCAGTTCTTC. Encoded protein: CASSLLVRPNGNEQFF.